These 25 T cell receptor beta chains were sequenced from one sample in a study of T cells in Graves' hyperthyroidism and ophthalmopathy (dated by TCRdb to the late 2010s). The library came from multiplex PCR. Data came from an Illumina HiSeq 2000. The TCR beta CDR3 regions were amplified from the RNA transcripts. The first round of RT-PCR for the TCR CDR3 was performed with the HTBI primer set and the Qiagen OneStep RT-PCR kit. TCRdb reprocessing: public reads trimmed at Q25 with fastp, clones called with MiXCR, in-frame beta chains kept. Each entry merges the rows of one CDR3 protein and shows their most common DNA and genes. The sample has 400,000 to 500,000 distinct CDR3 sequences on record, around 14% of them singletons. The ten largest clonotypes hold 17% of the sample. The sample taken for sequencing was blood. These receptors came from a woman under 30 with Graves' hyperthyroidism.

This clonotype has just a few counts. The CDR3 DNA follows: TGCGCCAGCAGCTTGTGGAGGGAGGACACTGAAGCTTTCTTT. Encoded protein: CASSLWREDTEAFF. The J gene is TRBJ1-1, the V gene TRBV5-1; D uncertain. This CDR3 comprises 14 residues. Germline CDR1 reads SGHRS; CDR2 reads YFSETQ. V dropped 1 base and J dropped 3 bases, with 10 bases sitting between them.

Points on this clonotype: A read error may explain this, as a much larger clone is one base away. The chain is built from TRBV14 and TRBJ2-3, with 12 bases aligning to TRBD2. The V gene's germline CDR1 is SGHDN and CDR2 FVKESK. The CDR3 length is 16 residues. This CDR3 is CTSSRTSGTITDTQYF. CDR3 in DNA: TGTACCAGCAGCCGGACTAGCGGGACCATCACAGATACGCAGTATTTT.

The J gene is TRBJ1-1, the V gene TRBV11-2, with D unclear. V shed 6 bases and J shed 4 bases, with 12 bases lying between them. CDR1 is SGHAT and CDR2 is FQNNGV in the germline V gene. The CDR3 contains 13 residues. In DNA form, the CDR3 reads TGTGCCAGCAGGAGGATTTCGGGCACTGAAGCTTTCTTT. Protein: CASRRISGTEAFF.

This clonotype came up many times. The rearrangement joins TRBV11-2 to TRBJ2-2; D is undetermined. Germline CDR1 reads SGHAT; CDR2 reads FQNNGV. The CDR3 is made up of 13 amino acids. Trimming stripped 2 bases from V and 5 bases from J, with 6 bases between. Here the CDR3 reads CASSLMRTGELFF. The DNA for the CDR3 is TGTGCCAGCAGCTTAATGAGAACCGGGGAGCTGTTTTTT.

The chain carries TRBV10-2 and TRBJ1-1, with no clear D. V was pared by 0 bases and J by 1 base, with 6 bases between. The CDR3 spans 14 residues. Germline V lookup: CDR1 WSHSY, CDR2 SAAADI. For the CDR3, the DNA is TGCGCCAGCAGTGAGTCATCACAGAACACTGAAGCTTTCTTT. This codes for CASSESSQNTEAFF.

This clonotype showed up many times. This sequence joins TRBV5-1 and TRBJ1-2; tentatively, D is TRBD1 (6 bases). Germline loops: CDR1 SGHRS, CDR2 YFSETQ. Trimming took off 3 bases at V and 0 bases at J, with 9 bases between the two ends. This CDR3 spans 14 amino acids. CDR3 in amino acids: CASSSQGANYGYTF. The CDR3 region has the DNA TGCGCCAGCAGCTCACAGGGAGCTAACTATGGCTACACCTTC.

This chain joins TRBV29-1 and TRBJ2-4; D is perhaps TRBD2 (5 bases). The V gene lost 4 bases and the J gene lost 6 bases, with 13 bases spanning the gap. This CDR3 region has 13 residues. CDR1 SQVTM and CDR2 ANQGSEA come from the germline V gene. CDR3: CSVGRRLGNIQYF. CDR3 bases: TGCAGCGTTGGACGGAGGCTCGGAAACATTCAGTACTTC.

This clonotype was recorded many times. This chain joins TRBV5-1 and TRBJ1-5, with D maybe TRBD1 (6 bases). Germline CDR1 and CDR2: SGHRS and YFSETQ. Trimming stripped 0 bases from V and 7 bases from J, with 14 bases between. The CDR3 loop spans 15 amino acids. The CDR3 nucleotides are TGCGCCAGCAGCTTGGCCGGGGCAGGGGAACAGCCCCAGCATTTT. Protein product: CASSLAGAGEQPQHF.

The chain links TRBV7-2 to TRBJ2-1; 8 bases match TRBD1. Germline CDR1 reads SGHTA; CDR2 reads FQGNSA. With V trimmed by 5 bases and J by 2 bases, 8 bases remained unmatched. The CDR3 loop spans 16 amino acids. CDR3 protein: CASSGKDRVTYNEQFF. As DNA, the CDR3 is TGTGCCAGCAGCGGAAAGGACAGGGTGACCTACAATGAGCAGTTCTTC.

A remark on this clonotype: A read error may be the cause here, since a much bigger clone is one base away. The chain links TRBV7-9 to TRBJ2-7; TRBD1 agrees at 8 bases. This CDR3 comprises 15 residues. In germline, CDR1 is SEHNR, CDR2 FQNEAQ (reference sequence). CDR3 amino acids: CTSSWPGGSGYEQYF. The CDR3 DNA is TGTACCAGCAGCTGGCCAGGGGGCTCGGGCTACGAGCAGTACTTC.

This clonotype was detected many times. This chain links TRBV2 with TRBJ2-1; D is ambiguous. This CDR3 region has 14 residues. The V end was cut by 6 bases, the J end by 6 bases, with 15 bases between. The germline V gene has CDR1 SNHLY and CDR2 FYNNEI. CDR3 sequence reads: CASSLLRSPNEQFF. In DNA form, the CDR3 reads TGTGCCAGCAGCCTTCTCAGGTCACCCAATGAGCAGTTCTTC.

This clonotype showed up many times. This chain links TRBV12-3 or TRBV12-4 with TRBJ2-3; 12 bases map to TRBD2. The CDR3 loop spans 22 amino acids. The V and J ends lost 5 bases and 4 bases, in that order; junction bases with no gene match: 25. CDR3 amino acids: CASSHTWSAQSALAGGPDTQYF. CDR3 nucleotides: TGTGCCAGCAGTCACACTTGGTCCGCTCAATCCGCGCTAGCGGGAGGGCCAGATACGCAGTATTTT.

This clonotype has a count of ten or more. CDR3 residues: CASKGDTNGAFF. The CDR3 DNA sequence: TGTGCCAGCAAGGGCGATACCAACGGAGCTTTCTTT. V usage is TRBV27 and J usage is TRBJ1-1, with D unclear. V gave up 7 bases and J gave up 10 bases, with 16 bases separating them. CDR1 is MNHEY, CDR2 SMNVEV, per germline (reference sequence). This CDR3 has 12 residues.

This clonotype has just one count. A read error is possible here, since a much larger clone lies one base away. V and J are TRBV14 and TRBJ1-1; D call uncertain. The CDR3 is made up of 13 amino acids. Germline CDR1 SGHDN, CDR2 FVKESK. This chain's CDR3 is CDSSPRMGGLAFF. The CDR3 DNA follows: TGTGACAGCAGCCCGCGGATGGGCGGGTTAGCTTTCTTT.

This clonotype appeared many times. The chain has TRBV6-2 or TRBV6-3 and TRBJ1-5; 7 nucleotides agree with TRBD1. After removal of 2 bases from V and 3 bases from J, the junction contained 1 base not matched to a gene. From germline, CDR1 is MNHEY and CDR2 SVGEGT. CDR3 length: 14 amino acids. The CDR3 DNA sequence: TGTGCCAGCAGTTACGACAGGGACAATCAGCCCCAGCATTTT. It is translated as CASSYDRDNQPQHF.

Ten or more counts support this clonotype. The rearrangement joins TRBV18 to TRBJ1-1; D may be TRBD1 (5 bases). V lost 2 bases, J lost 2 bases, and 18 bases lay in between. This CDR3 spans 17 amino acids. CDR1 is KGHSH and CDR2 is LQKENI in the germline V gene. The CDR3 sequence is CASSPLLEGSINTEAFF. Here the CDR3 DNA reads TGTGCCAGCTCACCATTATTAGAGGGGTCGATAAACACTGAAGCTTTCTTT.

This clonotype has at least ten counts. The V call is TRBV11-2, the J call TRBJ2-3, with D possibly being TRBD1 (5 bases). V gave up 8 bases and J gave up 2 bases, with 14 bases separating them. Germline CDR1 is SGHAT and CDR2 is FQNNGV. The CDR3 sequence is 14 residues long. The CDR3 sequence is CASCSGAHTDTQYF. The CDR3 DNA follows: TGTGCCAGCTGTAGTGGGGCCCACACAGATACGCAGTATTTT.

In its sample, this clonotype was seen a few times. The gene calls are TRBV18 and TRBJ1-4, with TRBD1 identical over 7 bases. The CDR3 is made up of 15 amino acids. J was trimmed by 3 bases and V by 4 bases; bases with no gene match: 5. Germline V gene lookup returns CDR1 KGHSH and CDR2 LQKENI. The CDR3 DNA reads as TGTGCCAGCTCACAGTCGACAGGGCCTAATGAAAAACTGTTTTTT. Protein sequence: CASSQSTGPNEKLFF.

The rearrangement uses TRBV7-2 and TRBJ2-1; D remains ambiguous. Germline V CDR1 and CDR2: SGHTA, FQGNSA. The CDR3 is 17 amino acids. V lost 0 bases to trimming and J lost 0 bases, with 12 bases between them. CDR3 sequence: CASSLAPSRSSYNEQFF. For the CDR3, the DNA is TGTGCCAGCAGCTTAGCCCCGTCCAGGAGCTCCTACAATGAGCAGTTCTTC.

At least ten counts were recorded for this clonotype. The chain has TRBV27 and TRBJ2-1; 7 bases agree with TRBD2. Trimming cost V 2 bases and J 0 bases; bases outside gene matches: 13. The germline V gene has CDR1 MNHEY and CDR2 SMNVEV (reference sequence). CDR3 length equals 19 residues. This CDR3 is CASSLGAGVVSSSYNEQFF. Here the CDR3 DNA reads TGTGCCAGCAGTTTAGGGGCGGGAGTCGTATCTAGCTCCTACAATGAGCAGTTCTTC.

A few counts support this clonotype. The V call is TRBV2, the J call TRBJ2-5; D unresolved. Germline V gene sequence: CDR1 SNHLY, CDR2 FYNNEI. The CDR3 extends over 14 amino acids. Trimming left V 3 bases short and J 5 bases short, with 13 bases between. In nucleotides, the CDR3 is TGTGCCAGCAGTGATCCGACAATACGGGAGACCCAGTACTTC. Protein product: CASSDPTIRETQYF.

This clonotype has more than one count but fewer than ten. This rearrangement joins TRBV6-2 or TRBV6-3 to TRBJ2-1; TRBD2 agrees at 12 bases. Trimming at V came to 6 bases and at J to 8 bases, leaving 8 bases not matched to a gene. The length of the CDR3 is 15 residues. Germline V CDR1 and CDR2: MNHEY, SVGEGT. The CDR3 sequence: CASSPLAGGRDEQFF. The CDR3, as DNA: TGTGCCAGCAGCCCCCTAGCGGGAGGGCGGGATGAGCAGTTCTTC.

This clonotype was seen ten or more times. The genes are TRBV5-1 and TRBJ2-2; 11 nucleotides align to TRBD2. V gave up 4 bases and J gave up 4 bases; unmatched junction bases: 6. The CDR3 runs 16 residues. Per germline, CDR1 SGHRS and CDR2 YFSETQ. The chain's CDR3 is CASSLASGGITGELFF. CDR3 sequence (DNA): TGCGCCAGCAGCCTTGCTAGCGGGGGGATCACCGGGGAGCTGTTTTTT.

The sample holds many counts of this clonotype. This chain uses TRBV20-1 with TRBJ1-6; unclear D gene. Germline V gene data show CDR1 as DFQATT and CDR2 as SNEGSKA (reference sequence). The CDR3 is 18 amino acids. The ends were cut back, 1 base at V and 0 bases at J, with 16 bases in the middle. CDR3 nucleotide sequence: TGCAGTGCTAGAGGGTCTGCAGCCCTGAGCTCCTATAATTCACCCCTCCACTTT. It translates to CSARGSAALSSYNSPLHF.

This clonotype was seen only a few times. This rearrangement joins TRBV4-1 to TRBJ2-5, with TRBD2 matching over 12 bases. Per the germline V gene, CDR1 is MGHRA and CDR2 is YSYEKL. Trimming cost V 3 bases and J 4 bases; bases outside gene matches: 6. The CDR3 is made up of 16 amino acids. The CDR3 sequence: CASSQPTSGRRETQYF. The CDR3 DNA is TGCGCCAGCAGCCAGCCGACTAGCGGGAGAAGAGAGACCCAGTACTTC.